This TCR beta chain was found in a study of blood T cells in healthy people across ages. Points from the study as a whole: Per million T cells, TCR beta diversity dropped about linearly as age rose.

Germline CDR1 and CDR2: DFQATT and SNEGSKA (reference sequence). Trimming took off 0 bases at V and 1 base at J, with 16 bases between the two ends. This CDR3 has 17 amino acids. Note on this clonotype: What it binds is not known.

A second PCR of roughly 6 to 12 cycles used a sample-barcoded 5' primer and a J-beta primer mix. TCRdb itself ran the 5' RACE reads through MiXCR, one entry per CDR3 protein. The repertoire holds about 380,000 distinct CDR3 sequences, with about half as singletons. The people who gave samples were healthy Caucasians from Russia, aged about 6 to 100. Sequencing was done on a sample of blood. The chain uses TRBV20-1 and TRBJ1-5; D unclear. This clonotype was sampled from a man in his sixties in good health. This CDR3 reads CSARDVAGIGSNQPQHF. The CDR3 bases are TGCAGTGCTAGAGATGTGGCGGGGATCGGGAGCAATCAGCCCCAGCATTTT.